These 16 T cell receptor beta chains came from one sample sequenced in a study of response to subunit inactivated influenza vaccine. MiXCR was run by TCRdb on the RT-PCR reads, yielding one entry per CDR3 protein. The sample shows 800,000 or so distinct CDR3 sequences, about 20% of them seen only once. The sample in question was PBMCs from blood, obtained roughly 5 days after vaccination. Every receptor here comes from a man aged 50 or older who received an inactivated influenza vaccine.

The gene calls are TRBV20-1 and TRBJ1-5, with TRBD1 identical over 7 bases. CDR1 DFQATT and CDR2 SNEGSKA come from the germline V gene (reference sequence). The V segment lost 0 bases and the J segment 1 base; nucleotides outside the gene matches: 12. The CDR3 is made up of 18 amino acids. The CDR3 bases are TGCAGTGCTAGAGACCCTGCGAGGGGGCGAGGAAGCAATCAGCCCCAGCATTTT. Residues: CSARDPARGRGSNQPQHF.

This rearrangement joins TRBV11-1 to TRBJ2-1, with D perhaps assigned TRBD1 or TRBD2 (5 bases each). The CDR3 is 18 amino acids. The germline V gene has CDR1 SGHAT and CDR2 FQDESV (reference sequence). Trimming removed 6 bases at V and 6 bases at J, with 27 bases between. Here the CDR3 DNA reads TGTGCCAGCAGTTATCACCCGTCCCGGGGACCCGCGGGCAATGAGCAGTTCTTC. As protein: CASSYHPSRGPAGNEQFF.

In its sample, this clonotype was seen many times. V and J are TRBV6-2 or TRBV6-3 and TRBJ2-2; D not certain. CDR1 is MNHEY, CDR2 SVGEGT, per germline. The CDR3 consists of 14 residues. Trimming stripped 0 bases from V and 2 bases from J, with 4 bases between. DNA of the CDR3: TGTGCCAGCAGTTACTCGTTAAACACCGGGGAGCTGTTTTTT. Amino acids: CASSYSLNTGELFF.

This clonotype showed up just a few times. The DNA of the CDR3 is TGCAGTGCTATGACTAGCGGGAGGCCCCGCGAGCAGTACTTC. It yields the protein CSAMTSGRPREQYF. The V call is TRBV20-1, the J call TRBJ2-7; TRBD2 aligns across 13 bases. Per germline, CDR1 DFQATT and CDR2 SNEGSKA (reference sequence). The CDR3 totals 14 residues. V shed 4 bases, J shed 6 bases, and the junction held 6 bases outside the gene matches.

V is TRBV5-1 and J is TRBJ2-6, with D possibly being TRBD1 (5 bases). Germline V lookup: CDR1 SGHRS, CDR2 YFSETQ. Trimming pared 5 bases from V and 0 bases from J, leaving 12 bases between. The CDR3 spans 16 residues. CDR3 residues: CASRTPGFSGANVLTF. The CDR3 region has the DNA TGCGCCAGCAGAACCCCAGGGTTCTCTGGGGCCAACGTCCTGACTTTC.

This clonotype was detected only a few times. The CDR3 bases are TGTGCCATCAGTGAGGGACAGGGACACGAGCAGTACTTC. This gives the protein CAISEGQGHEQYF. The rearrangement joins TRBV10-3 to TRBJ2-7; 8 bases align to TRBD1. CDR3 length: 13 residues. V shed 2 bases, J shed 5 bases, and the junction held 2 bases outside the gene matches. Germline V gene sequence: CDR1 ENHRY, CDR2 SYGVKD.

This clonotype was seen more than once but under ten times. The chain has TRBV6-2 or TRBV6-3 and TRBJ2-1; no clear D gene. Germline CDR1 is MNHEY and CDR2 is SVGEGT. This CDR3 has 13 residues. V was trimmed by 8 bases and J by 3 bases, leaving 11 bases between them. CDR3 in DNA: TGTGCCAGCTTGAGCTGGGGCTACAATGAGCAGTTCTTC. This translates into CASLSWGYNEQFF.

There are a few counts of this clonotype. V gene TRBV7-2 combines with J gene TRBJ2-5; 7 positions match TRBD1. Germline CDR1 is SGHTA and CDR2 is FQGNSA. This CDR3 has 15 amino acids. V shed 3 bases and J 0 bases; nucleotides not matched to a gene: 4. As DNA, the CDR3 is TGTGCCAGCAGCTTGACAGGGCGTTACCAAGAGACCCAGTACTTC. Translation gives CASSLTGRYQETQYF.

The V and J genes are TRBV4-3 and TRBJ2-6; D may correspond to TRBD1 or TRBD2 (5 bases each). Germline V gives CDR1 LGHNA, CDR2 YSLEER. The CDR3 runs 19 residues. Trimming removed 1 base at V and 1 base at J, with 17 bases between. CDR3 sequence: CASSQAWGRLKSGANVLTF. The CDR3 nucleotides are TGCGCCAGCAGCCAAGCGTGGGGGAGATTAAAGTCTGGGGCCAACGTCCTGACTTTC.

The sample holds many counts of this clonotype. The chain employs TRBV7-2 and TRBJ2-1, with TRBD2 identical over 7 bases. V gave up 6 bases and J gave up 7 bases; unmatched junction bases: 0. The CDR3 loop spans 11 amino acids. The germline V gene encodes CDR1 SGHTA and CDR2 FQGNSA. The CDR3 bases are TGTGCCAGCAGAGCGGGGAATGAGCAGTTCTTC. This codes for CASRAGNEQFF.

The J gene is TRBJ1-2, the V gene TRBV4-3; D not resolved. Germline V gene data show CDR1 as LGHNA and CDR2 as YSLEER. The V gene lost 0 bases and the J gene lost 4 bases, with 9 bases spanning the gap. This CDR3 region has 14 residues. CDR3 DNA sequence: TGCGCCAGCAGCCAAGATTTAAGAGTCTATGGCTACACCTTC. Residues: CASSQDLRVYGYTF.

The rearrangement uses TRBV20-1 and TRBJ2-5; tentatively, D is TRBD2 (5 bases). CDR3 length: 13 residues. Germline V gives CDR1 DFQATT, CDR2 SNEGSKA (reference sequence). As DNA, the CDR3 is TGCAGCGAACGAGCGGCTTCGCAAGAGACCCAGTACTTC. Translating it yields CSERAASQETQYF.

V is TRBV5-1 and J is TRBJ2-3, with 9 bases fitting TRBD1. V lost 3 bases, J lost 4 bases, and 6 bases stayed unmatched. The CDR3 length is 15 residues. The germline gives CDR1 SGHRS, CDR2 YFSETQ. This CDR3 reads CASSSGQGGADTQYF. DNA for the CDR3: TGCGCCAGCAGCTCGGGACAGGGAGGGGCAGATACGCAGTATTTT.

The chain employs TRBV5-1 and TRBJ2-2; D perhaps matches TRBD2 (6 bases). V lost 4 bases, J lost 6 bases, and 10 bases lay in between. The CDR3 spans 13 residues. Germline lookup yields CDR1 SGHRS and CDR2 YFSETQ. CDR3 in amino acids: CASSEGGPGELFF. The CDR3 bases are TGCGCCAGCAGCGAGGGAGGCCCCGGGGAGCTGTTTTTT. Combining the CDR3 with reference TRBV5-1 and TRBJ2-2 gives the whole variable domain KAGVTQTPRYLIKTRGQQVTLSCSPISGHRSVSWYQQTPGQGLQFLFEYFSETQRNKGNFPGRFSGRQFSNSRSEMNVSTLELGDSALYLCASSEGGPGELFFGEGSRLTVL.

The chain employs TRBV6-1 and TRBJ2-2, with TRBD2 matching over 12 bases. V lost 6 bases and J lost 4; bases outside the gene matches: 9. The CDR3 sequence is 17 residues long. The germline gives CDR1 MNHNS, CDR2 SASEGT. The CDR3 region is CASRWAGLAGTTGELFF. The CDR3 coding sequence is TGTGCCAGCAGATGGGCCGGACTAGCGGGAACCACCGGGGAGCTGTTTTTT.

The chain links TRBV20-1 to TRBJ2-7; D is possibly TRBD1 or TRBD2 (5 bases each). CDR3 length equals 13 residues. Trimming left V 6 bases short and J 7 bases short, with 19 bases between. Per germline, CDR1 DFQATT and CDR2 SNEGSKA (reference sequence). The DNA of the CDR3 is TGCAGTGCAACCGGGACGGCCGCCTCTGAGCAGTACTTC. Its translation is CSATGTAASEQYF.